Following are 32 T cell receptor beta chains from one sample sequenced in a study of PD-L1 blockade in urothelial cancer. Using immunoSEQ multiplex PCR, the repertoire was profiled, and TCRdb retains in-frame clones only, with some absent. The table shows roughly 45,000 clones, with roughly four fifths occurring only once. Time point indicated: peripheral blood 6 weeks after treatment start. This specimen was PBMCs, taken around atezolizumab (anti-PD-L1) treatment. Receptor source: a man between 60 and 70 years old with urothelial cancer.

The chain carries TRBV5-5 and TRBJ1-4; tentatively, D is TRBD1 (5 bases). The CDR3 has 15 amino acids. The germline V and J ends were trimmed by 6 bases and 0 bases, with 12 bases remaining between them. CDR1 SGHKS and CDR2 YYEKEE come from the germline V gene (reference sequence). CDR3 protein: CASTWGGATNEKLFF. CDR3 DNA: TGTGCCAGCACCTGGGGGGGAGCAACTAATGAAAAACTGTTTTTT.

This chain links TRBV7-9 with TRBJ1-3; D remains ambiguous. The CDR3 sequence is 16 residues long. Germline V gene sequence: CDR1 SEHNR, CDR2 FQNEAQ (reference sequence). V lost 5 bases and J lost 0, with 14 bases in between. CDR3 sequence (DNA): TGTGCCAGCAGCGGAGCCGGGAGGTCCTCTGGAAACACCATATATTTT. This codes for CASSGAGRSSGNTIYF.

This chain connects TRBV6-1 to TRBJ1-5; D may be TRBD1 (6 bases). V lost 1 base, J lost 7 bases, and 14 bases lay in between. CDR1 and CDR2 (germline): MNHNS, SASEGT. The CDR3 contains 15 residues. The CDR3 DNA sequence: TGTGCCAGCAGTGAAGGACCACAGGGACGACAGCCCCAGCATTTT. Residues: CASSEGPQGRQPQHF.

The J gene is TRBJ2-5, the V gene TRBV5-1, with D perhaps matching TRBD2 (6 bases). Trimming stripped 4 bases from V and 2 bases from J, with 9 bases between. Germline CDR1 is SGHRS and CDR2 is YFSETQ. The length of the CDR3 is 13 residues. The CDR3 region is CASSRDLQETQYF. CDR3 bases: TGCGCCAGCAGCCGGGACTTACAAGAGACCCAGTACTTC.

The chain couples TRBV6-1 to TRBJ2-2, with D perhaps TRBD1 (6 bases). The V and J ends lost 6 bases and 1 base respectively, with 9 bases between them. CDR3 length: 14 residues. CDR1 and CDR2 from the germline V gene are MNHNS and SASEGT. The CDR3 DNA is TGTGCCAGCAGCCTGACAGGGAACACCGGGGAGCTGTTTTTT. It codes for CASSLTGNTGELFF.

The CDR3 sequence is CASSQGAGETDTQYF. The CDR3 DNA reads TGTGCCAGCAGCCAAGGGGCGGGGGAGACAGATACGCAGTATTTT. This rearrangement joins TRBV28 to TRBJ2-3; 7 bases match TRBD2. The CDR3 runs 15 residues. Trimming at V came to 6 bases and at J to 3 bases, leaving 9 bases not matched to a gene. Germline assignment: CDR1 MDHEN and CDR2 SYDVKM.

The J gene is TRBJ2-7, the V gene TRBV10-3; D perhaps matches TRBD2 (6 bases). V lost 0 bases and J lost 7, with 13 bases in between. The length of the CDR3 is 14 residues. Per the germline V gene, CDR1 is ENHRY and CDR2 is SYGVKD. For the CDR3, the DNA is TGTGCCATCAGTGAGTCTTTCGGCCGGGGGGAGCAGTACTTC. Translated, it gives CAISESFGRGEQYF.

In this sample, this clone turned up a few times. This chain joins TRBV7-6 and TRBJ1-2, with D perhaps TRBD1 (5 bases). The CDR3 has 15 residues. Trimming took off 4 bases at V and 7 bases at J, with 19 bases between the two ends. Germline CDR1 reads SGHVS; CDR2 reads FNYEAQ. This CDR3 is CASSSLRAGDGGYTF. Here the CDR3 DNA reads TGTGCCAGCAGCTCCCTCAGGGCGGGGGACGGTGGCTACACCTTC.

The J gene is TRBJ2-3, the V gene TRBV7-9, with 10 bases lining up with TRBD2. Germline CDR1 SEHNR, CDR2 FQNEAQ (reference sequence). This CDR3 has 17 residues. Trimming cost V 6 bases and J 3 bases; bases outside gene matches: 12. CDR3 amino acids: CASSHPGSGGGTDTQYF. The CDR3, as DNA: TGTGCCAGCAGTCACCCTGGGAGCGGGGGGGGGACAGATACGCAGTATTTT.

The chain carries TRBV2 and TRBJ1-2; TRBD1 is a possible D gene (5 bases). Germline V CDR1 and CDR2: SNHLY, FYNNEI. Trimming took off 5 bases at V and 7 bases at J, with 17 bases between the two ends. The CDR3 consists of 14 residues. The CDR3 region is CASSPWGGESGYTF. In DNA form, the CDR3 reads TGTGCCAGCAGTCCCTGGGGGGGAGAGAGTGGCTACACCTTC.

CDR3 amino acids: CASSVIGGGGNQPQHF. The CDR3 bases are TGTGCCAGCAGTGTTATTGGGGGAGGGGGCAATCAGCCCCAGCATTTT. The J gene is TRBJ1-5, the V gene TRBV2, with a tentative D call TRBD1 (5 bases). The CDR3 spans 16 residues. CDR1 SNHLY and CDR2 FYNNEI come from the germline V gene. V was trimmed by 4 bases and J by 2 bases, leaving 15 bases between them.

The V call is TRBV6-1, the J call TRBJ1-1; D is possibly TRBD1 (6 bases). This CDR3 comprises 12 residues. Germline V gives CDR1 MNHNS, CDR2 SASEGT. The V end lost 5 bases, the J end lost 9 bases, and 13 bases lay between the germline ends. The CDR3 bases are TGTGCCAGCAGTCCCCGGGGGGGGCAAGCTTTCTTT. As protein: CASSPRGGQAFF.

This chain uses TRBV18 with TRBJ1-6, with D possibly being TRBD1 (5 bases). V lost 2 bases, J lost 10 bases, and 15 bases lay in between. In germline, CDR1 is KGHSH, CDR2 LQKENI. The CDR3 has 15 amino acids. The CDR3 here is CASSPSGKRDSPLHF. The CDR3 region has the DNA TGTGCCAGCTCACCATCAGGGAAGCGCGACTCACCCCTCCACTTT.

V and J are TRBV2 and TRBJ1-6; 8 bases are a match to TRBD1. The CDR3 runs to 17 residues. Germline assignment: CDR1 SNHLY and CDR2 FYNNEI. J lost 10 bases, V lost 1 base, and 12 bases had no gene match. The CDR3: CASSEDTIRGQGSPLHF. In DNA form, the CDR3 reads TGTGCCAGCAGTGAAGATACTATCAGGGGGCAAGGGTCACCCCTCCACTTT. The full variable domain, rest sourced from reference TRBV2 and TRBJ1-6, is EPEVTQTPSHQVTQMGQEVILRCVPISNHLYFYWYRQILGQKVEFLVSFYNNEISEKSEIFDDQFSVERPDGSNFTLKIRSTKLEDSAMYFCASSEDTIRGQGSPLHFGNGTRLTVT.

This chain uses TRBV21-1 with TRBJ2-7; no check of the table's D call, TRBD2, against the DNA was made. TRBV21-1 is a pseudogene locus. There are 13 residues in the CDR3. CDR3: CASSKDGSGEQYF. In nucleotides, the CDR3 is TGTGCCAGCAGCAAAGACGGGTCTGGGGAGCAGTACTTC.

This chain joins TRBV28 and TRBJ2-7, with 8 bases aligning to TRBD1. CDR3 size: 14 residues. V shed 6 bases, J shed 6 bases, and the junction held 10 bases outside the gene matches. Looked up from germline, CDR1 is MDHEN and CDR2 is SYDVKM. The CDR3 sequence: CASRLQGGLGEQYF. CDR3 nucleotides: TGTGCCAGCAGGCTACAGGGGGGTCTCGGCGAGCAGTACTTC.

This clone was detected only once. V usage is TRBV7-9 and J usage is TRBJ1-6, with D maybe TRBD1 (5 bases). V dropped 5 bases and J dropped 7 bases, with 15 bases sitting between them. Germline V gives CDR1 SEHNR, CDR2 FQNEAQ (reference sequence). The CDR3 spans 15 residues. The CDR3 bases are TGTGCCAGCAGCCCGTCCGGGGGTGGGAATTCACCCCTCCACTTT. Its protein product is CASSPSGGGNSPLHF.

This chain links TRBV7-9 with TRBJ2-3, with D possibly being TRBD1 (8 bases). Germline V gene data show CDR1 as SEHNR and CDR2 as FQNEAQ (reference sequence). With 5 bases removed from V and 4 bases from J, the gap between germline ends came to 16 bases. CDR3 length equals 15 residues. The CDR3 spells CASSTAQGGADTQYF. The CDR3 DNA reads TGTGCCAGCAGCACGGCACAGGGGGGGGCAGATACGCAGTATTTT.

The chain combines TRBV4-1 with TRBJ2-7, with TRBD2 identical over 8 bases. The V segment lost 1 base and the J segment 4 bases; nucleotides outside the gene matches: 9. Germline CDR1 reads MGHRA; CDR2 reads YSYEKL. The CDR3 is made up of 16 amino acids. The CDR3 here is CASSQGASGGGYEQYF. In DNA form, the CDR3 reads TGCGCCAGCAGCCAAGGAGCGAGCGGGGGAGGGTACGAGCAGTACTTC.

The sample holds a few counts of this clone. V is TRBV7-2 and J is TRBJ2-5; 8 bases line up with TRBD1. V was pared by 0 bases and J by 2 bases, with 2 bases of the junction left unmatched. The CDR3 has 15 residues. Germline CDR1 and CDR2: SGHTA and FQGNSA. The CDR3 reads CASSLAGTGQETQYF. DNA of the CDR3: TGTGCCAGCAGCTTAGCCGGGACAGGACAAGAGACCCAGTACTTC.

The chain joins TRBV7-9 to TRBJ1-6; perhaps TRBD1 as D (5 bases). V lost 6 bases and J lost 8, with 23 bases in between. The CDR3 spans 17 residues. Germline CDR1 is SEHNR and CDR2 is FQNEAQ (reference sequence). CDR3 sequence: CASSSPRQLGGDSPLHF. CDR3 sequence (DNA): TGTGCCAGCAGTTCCCCGCGCCAACTTGGAGGGGATTCACCCCTCCACTTT.

The genes are TRBV5-8 and TRBJ2-1; the D gene is possibly TRBD2 (5 bases). The CDR3 has 15 residues. Germline loops: CDR1 SGHTS, CDR2 YDEGEE. V was shortened by 4 bases and J by 4 bases, with 15 bases between the two germline ends. The CDR3 coding sequence is TGTGCCAGCAGCCTGAGAGGGCTGAGGTACAATGAGCAGTTCTTC. Protein: CASSLRGLRYNEQFF.

The chain carries TRBV5-6 and TRBJ1-3; D possibly corresponds to TRBD1 (6 bases). V lost 1 base and J lost 0, with 8 bases in between. CDR1 SGHDT and CDR2 YYEEEE come from the germline V gene. The CDR3 is 15 amino acids. This CDR3 reads CASSLTTGSGNTIYF. The CDR3 DNA follows: TGTGCCAGCAGCTTGACGACAGGCTCTGGAAACACCATATATTTT.

The CDR3 DNA reads TGTGCCAGCAGCCCCTTTCGGACACCGGGAGGTGAAAAACTGTTTTTT. Its translation is CASSPFRTPGGEKLFF. The chain employs TRBV7-8 and TRBJ1-4; D perhaps matches TRBD1 (5 bases). Germline values: CDR1 SGHVS, CDR2 FQNEAQ. The CDR3 has 16 amino acids. V dropped 5 bases and J dropped 7 bases, with 20 bases sitting between them.

This clone was detected a few times. The chain links TRBV11-2 to TRBJ1-2; weak D call: TRBD1 (6 bases). The V end lost 5 bases, the J end lost 8 bases, and 15 bases lay between the germline ends. The germline V gene has CDR1 SGHAT and CDR2 FQNNGV. The CDR3 covers 13 residues. CDR3: CASSVTGVGGYTF. In DNA form, the CDR3 reads TGTGCCAGCAGCGTGACAGGCGTTGGAGGCTACACCTTC.

The V and J genes are TRBV7-8 and TRBJ2-2, with 11 nucleotides matching TRBD2. Germline CDR1 SGHVS, CDR2 FQNEAQ. This CDR3 is built from 18 residues. Trimming removed 5 bases from V and 4 bases from J; junction bases left unmatched: 12. The CDR3: CASSLYRLAGRSTGELFF. CDR3 in DNA: TGTGCCAGCAGCCTTTACCGACTAGCGGGACGGAGCACCGGGGAGCTGTTTTTT.

The rearrangement links TRBV7-7 to TRBJ2-2; TRBD2 might be the D (5 bases). The V gene's germline CDR1 is SSHAT and CDR2 FNYEAQ (reference sequence). V was pared by 4 bases and J by 1 base, with 13 bases between. The CDR3 sequence is 16 residues long. The CDR3 is CASSSRTAGNTGELFF. CDR3 in DNA: TGTGCCAGCAGCTCTCGGACGGCGGGGAACACCGGGGAGCTGTTTTTT. The variable domain in full, completed from reference TRBV7-7 and TRBJ2-2, reads GAGVSQSPRYKVTKRGQDVTLRCDPISSHATLYWYQQALGQGPEFLTYFNYEAQPDKSGLPSDRFSAERPEGSISTLTIQRTEQRDSAMYRCASSSRTAGNTGELFFGEGSRLTVL.

The V call is TRBV10-3, the J call TRBJ1-1, with a possible D match to TRBD1 (5 bases). Germline V CDR1 and CDR2: ENHRY, SYGVKD. The CDR3 is 14 amino acids. Trimming removed 6 bases from V and 1 base from J, with 12 bases in between. This CDR3 reads CAIRTGGGNTEAFF. The CDR3 coding sequence is TGTGCCATCAGAACCGGCGGGGGGAACACTGAAGCTTTCTTT.

This clone was observed once. The chain carries TRBV5-6 and TRBJ1-6, with unresolved D. The CDR3 runs 16 residues. The ends were cut back, 0 bases at V and 5 bases at J, with 12 bases in the middle. CDR1 is SGHDT and CDR2 is YYEEEE in the germline V gene. CDR3 region: CASSLVGSGDNSPLHF. The CDR3 DNA is TGTGCCAGCAGCTTGGTCGGCAGCGGGGATAATTCACCCCTCCACTTT.

V and J are TRBV18 and TRBJ2-1, with TRBD1 matching 7 bases. The CDR3 covers 12 residues. Germline CDR1 KGHSH, CDR2 LQKENI. Unmatched junction bases numbered 1, after V lost 2 bases and J lost 9 bases. CDR3 sequence reads: CASSPNRGEQFF. The DNA for the CDR3 is TGTGCCAGCTCACCAAACAGGGGTGAGCAGTTCTTC. The variable domain in full, with the rest retrieved from reference TRBV18 and TRBJ2-1, is NAGVMQNPRHLVRRRGQEARLRCSPMKGHSHVYWYRQLPEEGLKFMVYLQKENIIDESGMPKERFSAEFPKEGPSILRIQQVVRGDSAAYFCASSPNRGEQFFGPGTRLTVL.

The chain couples TRBV27 to TRBJ2-5; TRBD2 matches 8 bases. The germline gives CDR1 MNHEY, CDR2 SMNVEV (reference sequence). Trimming at V came to 5 bases and at J to 4 bases, leaving 3 bases not matched to a gene. The CDR3 covers 13 residues. CDR3 sequence (DNA): TGTGCCAGCAGTCCAGGACTAGCAGAGACCCAGTACTTC. Translated: CASSPGLAETQYF.

This clone was recorded once. The chain couples TRBV7-2 to TRBJ2-3; D uncertain. CDR1 and CDR2 (germline): SGHTA, FQGNSA. Between the trimmed V and J ends, which lost 1 base and 0 bases, there was a span of 8 bases. The length of the CDR3 is 15 residues. The CDR3 DNA sequence: TGTGCCAGCAGCTTAGATCCGACTAGCACAGATACGCAGTATTTT. It specifies CASSLDPTSTDTQYF.